This TCR beta chain was profiled in a study of radiotherapy plus CTLA-4 blockade in lung cancer. General study findings and limits: Together with interferon-beta, which increased in serum after radiation, early dynamic changes in blood T cell clones were reportedly the best predictors of response. Some TCR clones had been derived from tumors. These clones expanded in peripheral blood after radiotherapy plus ipilimumab.

This table comes from immunoSEQ multiplex PCR, and its TCRdb copy is limited to in-frame clones, with some not included. The sample includes about 45,000 clones, around 72% of them seen just once. Turning to this clone: What it binds is not known.

Germline CDR1 is LNHNV and CDR2 is YYDKDF (reference sequence). The germline V and J ends were trimmed by 5 bases and 7 bases, with 11 bases remaining between them. The CDR3 loop spans 13 amino acids. The V and J genes are TRBV15 and TRBJ2-2, with D possibly TRBD1 on 6 matching bases. This TCR was sampled from a human donor with non-small cell lung cancer who had a complete response to radiotherapy plus ipilimumab. Here the sequenced sample was peripheral blood, taken from a patient treated with radiotherapy plus ipilimumab. The CDR3 is CATSSGGHGELFF. In nucleotides, the CDR3 is TGTGCCACCAGCTCTGGGGGCCACGGGGAGCTGTTTTTT.